This TCR beta chain came from a study of blood T cell repertoires in COVID-19. Study context: Researchers got acute and convalescent COVID-19 samples from the United States, Italy and Spain. In each case, the material was cDNA or gDNA derived from T cells, B-cell-depleted T cells, or PBMCs.

Source study methods: Cell counts per sample came from amplifying reference gene primers. Profiling relied on immunoSEQ multiplex PCR, and the TCRdb table lists in-frame clones only, not all of them. Clonal size and the V and J genes are those of that table, whereas D and trimming came from the DNA. The sample holds roughly 140,000 clones, about 80% seen once. Germline-derived CDR1 and CDR2 are KGHDR and SFDVKD. The CDR3 length is 13 residues. Trimming pared 0 bases from V and 11 bases from J, leaving 12 bases between. The rearrangement links TRBV24-1 to TRBJ1-1; D is undetermined. The clonotype comes from a man in his fifties or sixties with acute or convalescent COVID-19. Sequencing input: peripheral blood. In nucleotides, the CDR3 is TGTGCCACCAGTGATTTGGGGCGGCGGGAGGCTTTCTTT. This encodes CATSDLGRREAFF.